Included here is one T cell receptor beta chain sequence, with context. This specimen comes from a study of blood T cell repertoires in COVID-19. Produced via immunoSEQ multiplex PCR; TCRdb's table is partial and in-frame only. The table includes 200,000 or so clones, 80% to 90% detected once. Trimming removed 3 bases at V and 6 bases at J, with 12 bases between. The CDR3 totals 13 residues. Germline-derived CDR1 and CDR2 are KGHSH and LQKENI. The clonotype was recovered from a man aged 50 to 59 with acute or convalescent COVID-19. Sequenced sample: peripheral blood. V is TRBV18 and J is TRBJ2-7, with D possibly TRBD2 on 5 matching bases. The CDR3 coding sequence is TGTGCCAGCTCACCCCTTCGAGGGTCCGAGCAGTACTTC. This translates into CASSPLRGSEQYF.